This TCR beta chain was identified during a study of blood T cell repertoires in COVID-19. Study as a whole: Whether acute or convalescent, the COVID-19 samples came from the United States, Italy and Spain. Nucleic acid was either cDNA or gDNA, and it came from T cells, B-cell-depleted T cells, or PBMCs.

Study processing details: Researchers report that nucleated cell counts were estimated from reference gene primer amplification. Method: immunoSEQ multiplex PCR; TCRdb's copy keeps in-frame clones and lacks some. Clone size and V and J calls were adopted from that table, with D and trimming inferred from the DNA. Of 90,000 to 100,000 clones listed, roughly 84% are singletons. The germline V gene encodes CDR1 SGHNT and CDR2 YYREEE (reference sequence). V gave up 1 base and J gave up 1 base; unmatched junction bases: 6. There are 16 residues in the CDR3. Only a few counts were recorded for this clone. This clonotype originated in a man aged 60-69 years with acute or convalescent COVID-19. The rearrangement uses TRBV5-4 and TRBJ1-2; 8 bases map to TRBD1. Material for sequencing was peripheral blood. The CDR3: CASSLKQGGDNYGYTF. Written as DNA, the CDR3 is TGTGCCAGCAGCTTGAAACAGGGGGGGGATAACTATGGCTACACCTTC.